This TCR beta chain was sequenced for a study of OX40 agonist ivuxolimab in advanced cancers. Study information: Ivuxolimab, which patients received intravenously every 2 weeks, was dosed at 0.01 to 10 mg/kg.

Germline V gene sequence: CDR1 SGHNT, CDR2 YYREEE (reference sequence). Deletions cut 3 bases from V and 5 bases from J, with 13 bases between. The CDR3 has 14 residues. Study findings and constraints: What antigens the expanded peripheral T cells recognized was never established. Averaged across samples, CD8+ T cells carried more expanded clones than CD4+ did.

In the case of this clone: The antigen is unknown.

Profiling relied on immunoSEQ multiplex PCR, and the TCRdb table lists in-frame clones only, not all of them. The sample lists some 74,000 clones, 85% to 90% seen once, with 0.5% to 0.55% in the top ten. The sequencing used CD4+ or CD8+ T cells sorted from blood, collected in a trial of the OX40 agonist ivuxolimab. The TCR originated in an adult with an advanced solid tumor such as melanoma, head and neck, liver or kidney cancer. This chain uses TRBV5-4 with TRBJ2-3; D is perhaps TRBD1 (5 bases). The CDR3 DNA reads as TGTGCCAGCAGCTCGTTAGGGGCGCTAGATACGCAGTATTTT. It yields the protein CASSSLGALDTQYF.